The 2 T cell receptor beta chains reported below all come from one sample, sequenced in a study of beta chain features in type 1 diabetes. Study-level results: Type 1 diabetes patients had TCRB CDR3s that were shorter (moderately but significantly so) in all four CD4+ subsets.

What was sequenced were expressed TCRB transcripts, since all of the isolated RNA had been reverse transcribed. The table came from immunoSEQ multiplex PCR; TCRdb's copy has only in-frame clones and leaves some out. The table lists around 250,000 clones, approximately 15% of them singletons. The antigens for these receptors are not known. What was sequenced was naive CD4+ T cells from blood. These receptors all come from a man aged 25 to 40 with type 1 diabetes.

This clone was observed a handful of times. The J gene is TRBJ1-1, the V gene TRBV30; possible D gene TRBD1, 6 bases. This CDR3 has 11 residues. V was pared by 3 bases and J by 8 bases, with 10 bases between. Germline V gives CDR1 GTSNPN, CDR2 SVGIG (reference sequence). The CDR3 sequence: CAWSQTGEAFF. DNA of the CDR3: TGTGCCTGGAGCCAAACAGGGGAAGCTTTCTTT.

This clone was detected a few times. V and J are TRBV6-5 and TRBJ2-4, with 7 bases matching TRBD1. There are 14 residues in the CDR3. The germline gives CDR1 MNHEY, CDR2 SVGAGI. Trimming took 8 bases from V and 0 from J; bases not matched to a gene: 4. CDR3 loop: CASATGLAKNIQYF. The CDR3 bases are TGTGCCAGCGCGACAGGGCTAGCCAAAAACATTCAGTACTTC.